This T cell receptor (beta chain) was documented in a study of graft-versus-host responses after intestinal transplantation (dated by TCRdb to about 2021). Background on the whole study: Recipients received multivisceral, liver-intestinal, or isolated intestinal transplants. Every recipient was given anti-thymocyte globulin induction, followed by approximately 3 years of maintenance tacrolimus and steroids. After intestinal transplantation, graft-versus-host and host-versus-graft alloreactive T cell clones were followed in the graft, circulation and bone marrow using bulk TCR-beta CDR3 sequencing. Alloreactive clones were identified by sequencing pre-transplant mixed lymphocyte reaction products and comparing these products with unstimulated pre-transplant donor and recipient T cells. The cohort enrolled 24 intestinal transplant recipients, one of whom was a retransplant, and 3 patients without pretransplant specimens were excluded. A peak of at least 4% donor T cells among recipient peripheral blood mononuclear cells was the definition used for donor T cell macrochimerism. Samples from three later patients were sequenced in-house on an Illumina MiSeq with MiXCR processing rather than by the commercial service. The study at large found these results: Early after transplant, peak levels of circulating GvH clones were found to be associated with declines in HvG clones. High GvH to HvG T cell clonal ratios were observed in the allografts of patients with donor T cell macrochimerism. Conclusions were limited by the relatively low number and heterogeneity of intestinal transplant patients. GvH clones were found in recipient bone marrow, and some of the GvH clones appeared earlier in ileal mucosa or blood, which is consistent with an intestinal mucosal origin.

The library was produced with the immunoSEQ multiplex PCR assay. For most patients, genomic DNA was isolated with the Qiagen DNeasy Blood and Tissue Kit and shipped frozen to Adaptive Biotechnologies for TCR sequencing. Adaptive Biotechnologies carried out high-throughput TCR-beta CDR3 sequencing of genomic DNA for most patients. The paper's data handling went like this. Adaptive's ImmunoSEQ software supplied the TCR sequencing data for about 18 patients, while MiXCR and VDJtools were used to process a few other patients. To correct CD4 versus CD8 sorting errors, sequences present in both subsets at a frequency ratio below 5:1 were removed. CDR3 nucleotide sequences shared between donor and recipient were removed because their origin could not be assigned. To count as alloreactive, a clone needed at least 2-fold expansion over unstimulated cells and a minimum CFSE-low frequency of 0.002% (template counts) or 0.001% (read counts). Clones detected in sequenced pre-transplant spleen, lymph node, or MLR CFSE-low populations of the donor or recipient were defined as mappable. The cumulative frequency of alloreactive clones was calculated as a percentage of all sequences, weighted by copy number. TCRdb carries this immuneACCESS record with in-frame sequences only. Its versions omit some clonotypes, under half of them owing to an unresolved V gene in the studies checked, with the rest unexplained. That table furnishes V, J and clone size, whereas the DNA furnished D and trimming. The sample contains about 73,000 clones, 90% of them found a single time. Of the sample, roughly 4% falls within the top ten clones.

This sample's time point label indicates: cells obtained before transplantation from donor or recipient. CD3+CD4+ and CD3+CD8+ populations were FACS-sorted from unstimulated pre-transplant donor and recipient cells taken from spleen or lymph nodes. V has 5 bases trimmed and J has 3 bases trimmed; junction bases matching no gene number 3. The germline V gene gives CDR1 as SNHLY and CDR2 as FYNNEI. Measured from the cysteine to the phenylalanine, the CDR3 is 16 residues long. The kept DNA is CDR3 alone, 48 bases in frame from the first base. As regards this clone: The specificity of this receptor is unknown. No per-base quality is available; no much larger clone lies one base away.

Material: unstimulated CD8+ T cells sorted from spleen or lymph node cells, obtained before transplant. Recombination connected TRBV2 to TRBJ2-2, with TRBD2 matching 13 junction bases. The sequence derives from a human donor who was the organ donor for an intestinal transplant. The CDR3 loop reads CASSTTSGGDTGELFF. At the DNA level, the sequence is TGTGCCAGCAGTACCACTAGCGGGGGGGACACCGGGGAGCTGTTTTTT.